These T cell receptor beta chains were read from a single sample in a study of blood T cells in healthy people across ages. TCRdb used MiXCR to reprocess the 5' RACE reads, holding one entry per CDR3 protein. The data show about 1.1 million distinct CDR3 sequences, around two fifths seen once. Sequenced material: blood. These TCRs come from a man between 18 and 35 years old in good health. Each CDR3 is given with its conserved first and last residue. A D gene is named only where the DNA matches it firmly. Clone size is not always given. Where it is, it says once, few, many or a class for expanded clones.

CDR3 length	D gene	V gene	clone size	J gene	CDR3 DNA	CDR3 protein
13	.	TRBV12-3/TRBV12-4	many	TRBJ2-5	TGTGCCAGCAGTTTATCAGGGTATGAGACCCAGTACTTC	CASSLSGYETQYF
16	TRBD1	TRBV12-3/TRBV12-4	.	TRBJ1-6	TGTGCCAGCAGTGGGATACAGGGGGCCTATAATTCACCCCTCCACTTT	CASSGIQGAYNSPLHF
13	.	TRBV12-3/TRBV12-4	.	TRBJ2-3	TGTGCCAGCAGACCTACAGGGTTTGATACGCAGTATTTT	CASRPTGFDTQYF
13	.	TRBV7-2	.	TRBJ2-3	TGTACCAGCAGCTTATCGGTGACAGATACGCAGTATTTT	CTSSLSVTDTQYF
12	.	TRBV20-1	.	TRBJ2-1	TGCAGTGCCCCCTCAGTGGGCCATGAGCAGTTCTTC	CSAPSVGHEQFF
13	.	TRBV6-6	.	TRBJ1-2	TGTGCCAGCAGTCGTCTGGGGGACTATGGCTACACCTTC	CASSRLGDYGYTF
15	.	TRBV5-5	.	TRBJ2-2	TGTGCCAGCAGCTTGGACCCGGTGAACACCGGGGAGCTGTTTTTT	CASSLDPVNTGELFF
12	.	TRBV20-1	.	TRBJ2-1	TGCAGTGCCCTCGGGACAAACAATGAGCAGTTCTTC	CSALGTNNEQFF
14	.	TRBV6-4	few	TRBJ1-2	TGTGCCAGCAGTGTCGACACTTCTAACTATGGCTACACCTTC	CASSVDTSNYGYTF
13	.	TRBV5-4	few	TRBJ2-3	TGTGCCAGCAGGTTAGCAGCGTCAGATACGCAGTATTTT	CASRLAASDTQYF
16	TRBD2	TRBV28	.	TRBJ2-1	TGTGCCAGCAGCTCACCCCGGACTAGCGGCCAAGAGACCCAGTTCTTC	CASSSPRTSGQETQFF
13	.	TRBV6-5	.	TRBJ2-5	TGTGCCAGCAGTTACCCCGACAGCAATGAGCAGTACTTC	CASSYPDSNEQYF
12	.	TRBV12-3/TRBV12-4	.	TRBJ2-7	TGTGCCAGCACAACAGGGATCCACGAGCAGTACTTC	CASTTGIHEQYF
16	TRBD1	TRBV4-2	many	TRBJ2-3	TGTGCCAGCAGCCCCAGGGACAGGTCTAGCACAGATACGCAGTATTTT	CASSPRDRSSTDTQYF
12	.	TRBV7-2	.	TRBJ2-1	TGTGCCAGCAAGCTACGAGGTCGCGAGCAGTTCTTC	CASKLRGREQFF
15	.	TRBV20-1	.	TRBJ1-5	TGCAGTGCTCGCGACAGCCCTTATAGCAATCAGCCCCAGCATTTT	CSARDSPYSNQPQHF
15	.	TRBV28	.	TRBJ2-3	TGTGCCAGCGGGGAGGACGGCAAGTACACAGATACGCAGTATTTT	CASGEDGKYTDTQYF
14	.	TRBV12-3/TRBV12-4	few	TRBJ2-2	TGTGCCAGCAGTTTGCAGGGAGACACCGGGGAGCTGTTTTTT	CASSLQGDTGELFF
16	TRBD1	TRBV7-2	few	TRBJ2-1	TGTGCCAGCAAATCCGGCCCGGGACAGGGGGACAATGAGCAGTTCTTC	CASKSGPGQGDNEQFF
15	.	TRBV7-2	.	TRBJ1-6	TGTGCCAGCAGCTTAGTGTTGGACAGAGATTCACCCCTCCACTTT	CASSLVLDRDSPLHF
14	TRBD1	TRBV6-2/TRBV6-3	.	TRBJ2-5	TGTGCCAGCAGTTACTCCACAGGGGTTCCTGAGCAGTACTTC	CASSYSTGVPEQYF
14	.	TRBV12-3/TRBV12-4	.	TRBJ1-5	TGTGCCAGCGGCACGATAGGGGGGAATCAGCCCCAGCATTTT	CASGTIGGNQPQHF
19	TRBD1	TRBV29-1	few	TRBJ1-2	TGCAGCGTTGTCCCCCGCGGCTCGGACAGGGCAAAAGCTAACTATGGCTACACCTTC	CSVVPRGSDRAKANYGYTF
14	.	TRBV7-2	.	TRBJ2-3	TGTGCCAGCAGCTCCGGGATTTCCACAGATACGCAGTATTTT	CASSSGISTDTQYF
14	.	TRBV13	few	TRBJ2-3	TGTGCCAGCAGACAAAGAGGGGGGCGAAATACGCAGTATTTT	CASRQRGGRNTQYF
15	TRBD2	TRBV20-1	.	TRBJ2-1	TGCAGTGCTACCGGGGGGGCGGGTTTGGAAGAGACCCAGTTCTTC	CSATGGAGLEETQFF
16	.	TRBV5-6	.	TRBJ2-1	TGTGCCAGCAGCTTCGGTTATGGGGGACAATTCAATGGGCAGTTCTTC	CASSFGYGGQFNGQFF
13	.	TRBV27	.	TRBJ2-1	TGTGCCAACAATCGGAACGGCTACAATGAGCAGTTCTTC	CANNRNGYNEQFF
15	.	TRBV4-2	.	TRBJ2-2	TGTGCCAGCAGCCAAGATGGGGCAGAAACCGGGGAGCTGTTTTTT	CASSQDGAETGELFF
11	.	TRBV20-1	few	TRBJ1-2	TGCAGTGCTATCTGGCTCCGTGGCTACACCTTC	CSAIWLRGYTF
16	TRBD1	TRBV7-6	.	TRBJ1-1	TGTGCCAGCAGCCACGACAGGGTTGCGGGGTTCACTAAAGCTTTCTTT	CASSHDRVAGFTKAFF
14	.	TRBV20-1	.	TRBJ1-4	TGCAGTGCTAGAAACAGGGTAGGGAATGAAAAACTGTTTTTT	CSARNRVGNEKLFF
15	.	TRBV2	few	TRBJ2-2	TGTGCCATTACTGACCTTAATACGAACACCGGGGAGCTGTTTTTT	CAITDLNTNTGELFF
13	.	TRBV7-8	.	TRBJ2-1	TGTGCCATCAGCTCCCTAGCAGACAATGAGCAGTTCTTC	CAISSLADNEQFF
15	.	TRBV19	once	TRBJ2-1	TGTGCCAGTACCCCTAAGTGGGGCCCCTACAATGAGCAGTTCTTC	CASTPKWGPYNEQFF
14	.	TRBV29-1	.	TRBJ2-5	TGCAGCGTTGCAGACGCGAGCAGGGTCGAGACCCAGTACTTC	CSVADASRVETQYF
18	.	TRBV4-2	.	TRBJ1-5	TGTGCCAGCAGCCAAGAGGGAGGCGCTGGATATAGCAATCAGCCCCAGCATTTT	CASSQEGGAGYSNQPQHF
15	.	TRBV2	few	TRBJ2-3	TGTGCCAGCAGTGGGCGGCGGACTAGCACAGATACGCAGTATTTT	CASSGRRTSTDTQYF
15	.	TRBV6-6	few	TRBJ1-2	TGTGCCAGCAGCCCCATCGTGGGATCCAACTATGGCTACACCTTC	CASSPIVGSNYGYTF
16	.	TRBV20-1	.	TRBJ2-7	TGCAGTGCTAGAGACCCCCTTGGGACTCACTCCTACGAGCAGTACTTC	CSARDPLGTHSYEQYF
14	.	TRBV6-6	few	TRBJ1-5	TGTGCCAGCAGTTACGACGGGAATGTGGAGCCCCAGCATTTT	CASSYDGNVEPQHF
16	.	TRBV4-1	.	TRBJ2-2	TGCGCCAGCGGATCCCTGGCTGTTAGGTACGCCGGGGAGCTGTTTTTT	CASGSLAVRYAGELFF
15	.	TRBV6-5	.	TRBJ2-1	TGTGCCAGCAGTTTCGGACTGAAGCCCGTCAATGAGCAGTTCTTC	CASSFGLKPVNEQFF
12	.	TRBV27	.	TRBJ2-3	TGTGCCAGCAAGCGGGCCCAAGATACGCAGTATTTT	CASKRAQDTQYF
17	TRBD1	TRBV6-5	.	TRBJ2-2	TGTGCCAGCAGTTACATCGGGACAGGAGCGAACACCGGGGAGCTGTTTTTT	CASSYIGTGANTGELFF
18	.	TRBV19	few	TRBJ1-5	TGTGCCAGTAGATCCCTTGGTCGTGGGGATCCTAGCAATCAGCCCCAGCATTTT	CASRSLGRGDPSNQPQHF
14	.	TRBV6-2/TRBV6-3	.	TRBJ1-1	TGTGCCAGCAGTTCCAGCCGGATTATATCATCAGCTTTCTTT	CASSSSRIISSAFF
15	TRBD2	TRBV5-5	.	TRBJ2-1	TGTGCCAGCTCGCCCGGGACTAGTAACAACAATGAGCAGTTCTTC	CASSPGTSNNNEQFF
16	.	TRBV20-1	few	TRBJ1-1	TGCAGTGCTAGAGATTTCAGGGGCTTCCGGGGGACTGAAGCTTTCTTT	CSARDFRGFRGTEAFF
15	.	TRBV5-1	.	TRBJ1-2	TGCGCCAGCAGCTTGGGTTCGGACAGTGGTGCTGGCTACACCTTC	CASSLGSDSGAGYTF
19	.	TRBV7-6	once	TRBJ2-2	TGTGCCAGCAGCTTAGAACCCTTTAGGGGGTTCACGAACACCGGGGAGCTGTTTTTT	CASSLEPFRGFTNTGELFF
15	.	TRBV4-3	.	TRBJ1-2	TGCGCCAGCCGCCAAGATCGTAGACAGAGCTATGGCTACACCTTC	CASRQDRRQSYGYTF
11	.	TRBV7-9	.	TRBJ1-4	TGTGCCAGCAGCGACCACGAAAAACTGTTTTTT	CASSDHEKLFF
16	.	TRBV10-3	many	TRBJ2-1	TGTGCCATCAGTCCATCGGGAACAGAATCCTACAATGAGCAGTTCTTC	CAISPSGTESYNEQFF
14	.	TRBV6-2/TRBV6-3	few	TRBJ1-6	TGTGCCAGCAGAAAGCCGGGACCATCTTCACCCCTCCACTTT	CASRKPGPSSPLHF